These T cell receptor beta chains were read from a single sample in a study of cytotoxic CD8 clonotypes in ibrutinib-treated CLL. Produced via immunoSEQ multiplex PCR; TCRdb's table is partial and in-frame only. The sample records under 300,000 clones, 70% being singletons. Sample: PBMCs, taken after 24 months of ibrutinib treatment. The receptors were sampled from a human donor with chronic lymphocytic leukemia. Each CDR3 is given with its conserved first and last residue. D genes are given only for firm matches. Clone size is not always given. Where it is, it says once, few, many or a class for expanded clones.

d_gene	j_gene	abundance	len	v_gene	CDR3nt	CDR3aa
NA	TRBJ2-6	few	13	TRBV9	TGTGCCAGCAGCCCTCGGACGGCGTACGTCCTGACTTTC	CASSPRTAYVLTF
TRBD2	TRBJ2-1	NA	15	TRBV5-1	TGCGCCAGCAGCTTTAGCGGGAGTGTTGTCAATGAGCAGTTCTTC	CASSFSGSVVNEQFF
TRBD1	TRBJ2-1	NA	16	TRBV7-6	TGTGCCAGCAGCAACAGGGGGAAAGGGTCCTACAATGAGCAGTTCTTC	CASSNRGKGSYNEQFF
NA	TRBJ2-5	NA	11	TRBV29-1	TGCAGCTCATCGGTGGGGGAGACCCAGTACTTC	CSSSVGETQYF
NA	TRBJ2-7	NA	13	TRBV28	TGTGCCAGCAGCTTACAGAAAGCCTACGAGCAGTACTTC	CASSLQKAYEQYF
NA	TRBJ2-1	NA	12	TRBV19	TGTGCCAGCTCAACCCAGGGTAATGAGCAGTTCTTC	CASSTQGNEQFF
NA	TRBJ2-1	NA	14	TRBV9	TGTGCCAGCAACGAGGGGGTTGCCTACAATGAGCAGTTCTTC	CASNEGVAYNEQFF
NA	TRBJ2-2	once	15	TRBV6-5	TGTGCCAGCAGTTACTCGACACCAAACACCGGGGAGCTGTTTTTT	CASSYSTPNTGELFF
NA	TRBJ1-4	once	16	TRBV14	TGTGCCAGCAGCCAAGAGTCAGCGTACCATAATGAAAAACTGTTTTTT	CASSQESAYHNEKLFF
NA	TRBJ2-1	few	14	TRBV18	TGTGCCAGCTCCCTGATTGAGGGCCCGGGTGAGCAGTTCTTC	CASSLIEGPGEQFF